The T cell receptor (beta chain) described here comes from a study of blood T cell repertoires in COVID-19. Assay: immunoSEQ multiplex PCR; the TCRdb copy retains only in-frame clones and omits some. The sample consists of some 450,000 clones, 85% to 90% of them appearing once. This receptor was identified in a man aged 18 to 29 with COVID-19, enrolled during active disease. The sequenced sample was peripheral blood.

CDR3 region: CASNPQGSNEQFF. The CDR3, as DNA: TGTGCCAGCAACCCTCAGGGCAGCAATGAGCAGTTCTTC. The genes are TRBV5-4 and TRBJ2-1, with D tentatively TRBD1 (5 bases). The CDR3 covers 13 residues. V gave up 6 bases and J gave up 6 bases, with 13 bases separating them. Per germline, CDR1 SGHNT and CDR2 YYREEE (reference sequence).